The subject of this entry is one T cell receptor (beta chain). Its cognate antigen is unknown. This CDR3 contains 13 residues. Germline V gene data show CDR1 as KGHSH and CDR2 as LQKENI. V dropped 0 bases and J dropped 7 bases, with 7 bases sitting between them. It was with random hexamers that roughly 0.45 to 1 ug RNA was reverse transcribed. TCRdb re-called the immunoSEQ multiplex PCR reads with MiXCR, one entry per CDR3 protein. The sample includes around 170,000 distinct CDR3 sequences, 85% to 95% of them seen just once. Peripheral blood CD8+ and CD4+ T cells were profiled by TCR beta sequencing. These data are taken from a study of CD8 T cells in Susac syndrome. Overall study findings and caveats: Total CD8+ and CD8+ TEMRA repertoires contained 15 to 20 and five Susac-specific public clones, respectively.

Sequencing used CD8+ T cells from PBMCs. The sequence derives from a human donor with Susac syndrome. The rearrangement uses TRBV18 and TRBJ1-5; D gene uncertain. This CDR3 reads CASSPPVGQPQHF. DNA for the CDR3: TGTGCCAGCTCACCACCCGTCGGACAGCCCCAGCATTTT.